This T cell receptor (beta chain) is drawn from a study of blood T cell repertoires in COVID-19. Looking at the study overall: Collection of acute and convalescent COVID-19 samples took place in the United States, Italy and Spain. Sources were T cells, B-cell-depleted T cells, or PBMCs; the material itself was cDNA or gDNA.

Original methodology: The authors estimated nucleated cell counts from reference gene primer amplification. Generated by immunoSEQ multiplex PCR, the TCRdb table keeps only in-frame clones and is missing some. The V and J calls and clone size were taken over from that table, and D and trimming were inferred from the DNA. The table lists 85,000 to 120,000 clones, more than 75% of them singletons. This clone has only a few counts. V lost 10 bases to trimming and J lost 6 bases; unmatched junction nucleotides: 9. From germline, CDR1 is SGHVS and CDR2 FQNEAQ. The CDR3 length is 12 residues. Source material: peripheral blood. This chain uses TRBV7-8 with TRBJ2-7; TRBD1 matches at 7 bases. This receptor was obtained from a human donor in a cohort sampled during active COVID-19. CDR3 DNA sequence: TGTGCCACGGCGACAGGGTCTGGCGAGCAGTACTTC. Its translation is CATATGSGEQYF.